This entry describes one T cell receptor (beta chain). Its antigen is unidentified. This record comes from a study of T cells in Graves' hyperthyroidism and ophthalmopathy. Study conclusions and caveats: Blood held most thyroid clonotypes expanded above 0.001 frequency.

The CDR3 spans 16 residues. J gave up 5 bases and V 5 bases, and 14 bases lay outside the gene matches. CDR1 is SEHNR, CDR2 FQNEAQ, per germline (reference sequence). RNA transcripts served as the template for amplifying TCR beta CDR3 regions. Primed by the HTBI set, a first-round RT-PCR was run on the TCR CDR3. Each CDR3 protein is one row after TCRdb ran MiXCR on the multiplex PCR reads. In the table there are a few hundred thousand distinct CDR3 sequences, roughly 15% of which are singletons. The chain is built from TRBV7-9 and TRBJ1-1; the match to TRBD1 covers 7 bases. Sequences were obtained from blood. The receptor's source is a woman aged 18-35 years with Graves' hyperthyroidism. Here the CDR3 reads CASSPGQPYRRTEAFF. CDR3 in DNA: TGTGCCAGCAGCCCGGGACAGCCCTACCGGCGAACTGAAGCTTTCTTT. The entire variable domain, with the rest obtained from reference TRBV7-9 and TRBJ1-1, is as follows: DTGVSQNPRHKITKRGQNVTFRCDPISEHNRLYWYRQTLGQGPEFLTYFQNEAQLEKSRLLSDRFSAERPKGSFSTLEIQRTEQGDSAMYLCASSPGQPYRRTEAFFGQGTRLTVV.